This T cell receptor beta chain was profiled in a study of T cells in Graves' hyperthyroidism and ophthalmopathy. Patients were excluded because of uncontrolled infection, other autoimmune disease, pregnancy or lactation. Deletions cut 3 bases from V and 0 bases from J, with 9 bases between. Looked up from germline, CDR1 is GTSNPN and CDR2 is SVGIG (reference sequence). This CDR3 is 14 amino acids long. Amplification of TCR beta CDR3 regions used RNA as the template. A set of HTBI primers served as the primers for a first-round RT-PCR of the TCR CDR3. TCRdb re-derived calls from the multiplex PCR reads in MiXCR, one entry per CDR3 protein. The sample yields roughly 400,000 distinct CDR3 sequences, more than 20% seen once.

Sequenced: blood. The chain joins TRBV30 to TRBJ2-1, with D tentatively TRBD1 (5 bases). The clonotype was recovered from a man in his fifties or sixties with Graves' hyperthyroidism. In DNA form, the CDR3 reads TGTGCCTGGAGCGGCGACAGCTCCTACAATGAGCAGTTCTTC. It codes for CAWSGDSSYNEQFF.